These 10 T cell receptor beta chains were sequenced from one sample in a study of T-cell memory formation after mild COVID-19. TCRdb recomputed calls from the 5' RACE reads with MiXCR, one row per CDR3 protein. This sample has 470,000 or so distinct CDR3 sequences, with approximately 25% found just once. The sequenced material came from PBMCs or a T cell subset sorted from them (not recorded which). The receptors come from an adult woman who had mild COVID-19 (a few samples of this study predate the infection). Cell type and time point are not known.

On this clonotype: The CDR3 ends on some other residue instead of the conserved phenylalanine or tryptophan, so this is likely a read error. Written as DNA, the CDR3 is TGTGCCACCAGCAGAAAAAGACTAGCGGGAGAATACAATGAGCAGTTCTTA. Translation gives CATSRKRLAGEYNEQFL. The chain has TRBV15 and TRBJ2-1; 12 bases line up with TRBD2. V lost 2 bases and J lost 4; bases outside the gene matches: 6. CDR1 is LNHNV and CDR2 is YYDKDF in the germline V gene (reference sequence). The CDR3 covers 17 residues.

The chain has TRBV7-6 and TRBJ2-6; 7 positions agree with TRBD2. V was pared by 2 bases and J by 0 bases, with 7 bases of the junction left unmatched. Germline V gene data show CDR1 as SGHVS and CDR2 as FNYEAQ. The CDR3 is 18 amino acids. CDR3 in DNA: TGTGCCAGCAGCTTACTCAGCGGGGCGAGCTCTGGGGCCAACGTCCTGACTTTC. Its protein product is CASSLLSGASSGANVLTF.

V usage is TRBV6-6 and J usage is TRBJ2-1; TRBD1 matches 9 bases. Germline CDR1 reads MNHNY; CDR2 reads SVGAGI (reference sequence). There are 14 residues in the CDR3. J gave up 6 bases and V 6 bases, and 6 bases lay outside the gene matches. As DNA, the CDR3 is TGTGCCAGCAGGAGGGACAGGGATTCCAATGAGCAGTTCTTC. As protein: CASRRDRDSNEQFF.

The V gene is TRBV24-1, the J gene TRBJ2-3; D perhaps matches TRBD2 (6 bases). V dropped 6 bases and J dropped 0 bases, with 9 bases sitting between them. Looked up from germline, CDR1 is KGHDR and CDR2 is SFDVKD. This CDR3 has 14 residues. The CDR3 protein is CATSLGGSTDTQYF. In DNA form, the CDR3 reads TGTGCCACCAGTTTGGGGGGAAGCACAGATACGCAGTATTTT.

The chain joins TRBV20-1 to TRBJ2-3; a weak D match, TRBD2 (6 bases). Germline values: CDR1 DFQATT, CDR2 SNEGSKA (reference sequence). With 3 bases removed from V and 4 bases from J, the gap between germline ends came to 14 bases. The CDR3 runs to 14 residues. The CDR3 DNA reads as TGCAGTGCTAGCAAGCGGGTGGGGGCAGATACGCAGTATTTT. This codes for CSASKRVGADTQYF.

The chain employs TRBV7-9 and TRBJ2-7, with D possibly called TRBD1 or TRBD2 (5 bases each). V was trimmed by 6 bases and J by 2 bases, leaving 11 bases between them. Germline-derived CDR1 and CDR2 are SEHNR and FQNEAQ (reference sequence). The CDR3 is 13 residues long. The DNA of the CDR3 is TGTGCCAGCAGGGGCCCGGGGCCCTACGAGCAGTACTTC. Protein: CASRGPGPYEQYF.

The gene calls are TRBV21-1 and TRBJ2-1; the tabulated D call, TRBD2, remains unverified against the DNA. TRBV21-1 corresponds to a pseudogene. The CDR3 runs to 20 residues. In DNA, the CDR3 is TGTGCCAGCAGCAAAGACGGGAGGACTAGCGGGGGGATCTCCTACAATGAGCAGTTCTTC. It specifies CASSKDGRTSGGISYNEQFF.

This chain connects TRBV6-1 to TRBJ2-7, with 7 nucleotides matching TRBD2. V trimming: 6 bases; J trimming: 5 bases; junction bases outside the gene matches: 13. Germline CDR1 and CDR2: MNHNS and SASEGT. The CDR3 consists of 15 residues. The CDR3 DNA is TGTGCCAGCAGCGGCCTTGGACGGGGAGGGAACGAGCAGTACTTC. It yields the protein CASSGLGRGGNEQYF.

V gene TRBV6-6 combines with J gene TRBJ1-5; D is possibly TRBD1 (5 bases). Germline V gene lookup returns CDR1 MNHNY and CDR2 SVGAGI (reference sequence). V lost 7 bases to trimming and J lost 3 bases, with 16 bases between them. The CDR3 sequence is 15 residues long. In DNA form, the CDR3 reads TGTGCCAGCAACCTCGACAGTGGGGCCAATCAGCCCCAGCATTTT. Residues: CASNLDSGANQPQHF.

This rearrangement joins TRBV30 to TRBJ1-5; 11 bases are a match to TRBD1. The CDR3 is 13 amino acids. CDR1 and CDR2 from the germline V gene are GTSNPN and SVGIG (reference sequence). The J segment lost 7 bases and the V segment lost 4 bases, leaving 3 bases of the junction unmatched. The CDR3 spells CAWTGQGGQPQHF. The CDR3, as DNA: TGTGCCTGGACGGGACAGGGGGGCCAGCCCCAGCATTTT.